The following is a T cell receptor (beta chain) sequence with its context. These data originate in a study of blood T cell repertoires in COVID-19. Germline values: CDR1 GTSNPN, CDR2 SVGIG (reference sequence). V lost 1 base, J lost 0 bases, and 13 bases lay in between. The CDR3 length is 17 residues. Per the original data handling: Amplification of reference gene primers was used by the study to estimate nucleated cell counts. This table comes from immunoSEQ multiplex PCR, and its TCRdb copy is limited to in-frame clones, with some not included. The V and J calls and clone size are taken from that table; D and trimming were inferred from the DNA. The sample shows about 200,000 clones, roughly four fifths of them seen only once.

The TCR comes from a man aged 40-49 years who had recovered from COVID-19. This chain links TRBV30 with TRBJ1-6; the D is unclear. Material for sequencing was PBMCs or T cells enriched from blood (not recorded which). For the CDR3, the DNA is TGTGCCTGGAGTGAAGATAAGAGAAGCTCCTATAATTCACCCCTCCACTTT. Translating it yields CAWSEDKRSSYNSPLHF.